Listed below are T cell receptor beta chains from one sample, sequenced in a study of T cell changes during pregnancy in multiple sclerosis. Clones were sequenced by immunoSEQ multiplex PCR, and TCRdb holds only the in-frame ones, with some missing. The table shows 50,000 or so clones, with 85% to 95% occurring only once. The sample consisted of peripheral blood, taken in the second trimester of pregnancy. These receptors were collected from a female donor with multiple sclerosis, enrolled in a pregnancy study. Both conserved end residues are part of each CDR3. D genes are given only for firm matches. Where a row states a size, it is once, few, many or the class of an expanded clone; other rows omit it.

v_call	clone_size	j_call	d_call	cdr3_aa	cdr3_nt
TRBV30	-	TRBJ2-2	TRBD2	CARRATGTSGRGFAGELFF	TGTGCCCGGAGAGCCACCGGGACTAGCGGGAGAGGGTTCGCCGGGGAGCTGTTTTTT
TRBV15	-	TRBJ2-3	TRBD2	CATSRDQRDWADTQYF	TGTGCCACCAGCAGAGATCAGCGGGATTGGGCAGATACGCAGTATTTT
TRBV7-9	-	TRBJ1-1	-	CASRDSTNTEAFF	TGTGCCAGCAGAGACAGTACGAACACTGAAGCTTTCTTT
TRBV29-1	once	TRBJ1-1	-	CSVATTHGNTEAFF	TGCAGCGTCGCTACTACCCACGGGAACACTGAAGCTTTCTTT
TRBV6-1	-	TRBJ1-3	TRBD1	CASSGTGSGNTIYF	TGTGCCAGCAGTGGGACAGGCTCTGGAAACACCATATATTTT
TRBV7-9	-	TRBJ2-1	TRBD2	CASSDSGPSYNEQFF	TGTGCCAGCAGCGATAGCGGGCCCTCCTACAATGAGCAGTTCTTC
TRBV11-2	-	TRBJ1-1	-	CASSPATATREAFF	TGTGCCAGCAGCCCGGCGACAGCCACCCGGGAAGCTTTCTTT
TRBV7-9	-	TRBJ2-7	-	CASSFKIYEQYF	TGTGCCAGCAGCTTCAAAATCTACGAGCAGTACTTC
TRBV6-8	-	TRBJ2-1	-	CASSYGVATREQFF	TGTGCCAGCAGTTACGGCGTAGCAACAAGGGAGCAGTTCTTC
TRBV5-1	once	TRBJ2-1	TRBD2	CASSAILAGGYNEQFF	TGCGCCAGCAGCGCTATACTAGCGGGAGGGTACAATGAGCAGTTCTTC
TRBV28	-	TRBJ1-5	-	CASSKRGSNQPQHF	TGTGCCAGCAGCAAAAGGGGGAGCAATCAGCCCCAGCATTTT
TRBV7-8	-	TRBJ2-7	-	CASSLVNEQYF	TGTGCCAGCAGCTTAGTCAACGAGCAGTACTTC
TRBV19	-	TRBJ2-3	TRBD2	CASSILAGASTDTQYF	TGTGCCAGTAGTATTCTAGCGGGGGCTAGCACAGATACGCAGTATTTT
TRBV2	-	TRBJ2-5	-	CASSFLSGQYF	TGTGCCAGCAGCTTCCTGAGCGGGCAGTACTTC
TRBV7-9	-	TRBJ1-1	-	CASSLGSGARATEAFF	TGTGCCAGCAGCTTAGGTAGTGGGGCTCGGGCCACTGAAGCTTTCTTT
TRBV6-6	-	TRBJ2-7	-	CASSYSRKDSSYEQYF	TGTGCCAGCAGTTACTCGAGGAAGGACAGCTCCTACGAGCAGTACTTC
TRBV27	-	TRBJ1-1	-	CASSLKAGVTEAFF	TGTGCCAGCAGTTTAAAGGCAGGGGTCACTGAAGCTTTCTTT
TRBV18	-	TRBJ2-3	TRBD2	CASSPGGTQYF	TGTGCCAGCTCTCCGGGGGGTACGCAGTATTTT
TRBV29-1	-	TRBJ2-7	TRBD2	CSVVAGGYEQYF	TGCAGCGTTGTAGCGGGAGGCTACGAGCAGTACTTC
TRBV6-5	-	TRBJ1-1	-	CASSPTANTEAFF	TGTGCCAGCAGCCCCACAGCGAACACTGAAGCTTTCTTT
TRBV15	-	TRBJ2-7	TRBD2	CATSRDTSGPYEQYF	TGTGCCACCAGCAGAGATACTAGCGGGCCCTACGAGCAGTACTTC
TRBV28	-	TRBJ2-7	TRBD1	CASTDRKTYEQYF	TGTGCCAGCACGGACAGGAAGACCTACGAGCAGTACTTC
TRBV27	-	TRBJ1-5	-	CASSLDGNQPQHF	TGTGCCAGCAGTTTAGACGGGAATCAGCCCCAGCATTTT
TRBV7-3	once	TRBJ1-1	-	CASSLDPGDTEAFF	TGTGCCAGCAGCTTAGACCCGGGGGACACTGAAGCTTTCTTT
TRBV7-6	-	TRBJ2-1	TRBD2	CASSLGLAGGLYNEQFF	TGTGCCAGCAGCTTAGGTCTAGCGGGAGGGCTTTACAATGAGCAGTTCTTC
TRBV28	-	TRBJ2-7	TRBD1	CASSSSHGTGGAYEQYF	TGTGCCAGCAGTTCTAGTCATGGGACAGGGGGTGCCTACGAGCAGTACTTC
TRBV6-1	-	TRBJ1-1	TRBD1	CASRWTGGITEAFF	TGTGCCAGCAGGTGGACAGGAGGGATCACTGAAGCTTTCTTT
TRBV25-1	-	TRBJ2-5	-	CATAGAEDEETQYF	TGTGCCACCGCGGGGGCAGAAGATGAAGAGACCCAGTACTTC
TRBV7-9	-	TRBJ2-7	TRBD2	CASSSGLAGVPSYEQYF	TGTGCCAGCAGTTCGGGACTAGCGGGAGTTCCCTCCTACGAGCAGTACTTC
TRBV27	-	TRBJ2-2	-	CASSSFNTGELFF	TGTGCCAGCAGTTCCTTTAACACCGGGGAGCTGTTTTTT
TRBV28	-	TRBJ2-7	-	CASVRGVPYEQYF	TGTGCCAGCGTCAGGGGGGTTCCCTACGAGCAGTACTTC
TRBV2	-	TRBJ1-3	-	CASTRRGGDGNTIYF	TGTGCCAGCACCCGACGGGGGGGCGATGGAAACACCATATATTTT
TRBV9	-	TRBJ2-1	-	CASSVVPGSYNEQFF	TGTGCCAGCAGCGTAGTACCAGGATCCTACAATGAGCAGTTCTTC
TRBV28	-	TRBJ1-3	-	CASSSQVRGNTIYF	TGTGCCAGCAGTTCTCAGGTCCGCGGAAACACCATATATTTT
TRBV7-9	-	TRBJ1-2	-	CASSLNGISSYGYTF	TGTGCCAGCAGCTTAAACGGGATATCGAGCTATGGCTACACCTTC
TRBV7-6	-	TRBJ1-1	-	CASSHGNTEAFF	TGTGCCAGCTCCCACGGGAACACTGAAGCTTTCTTT
TRBV7-2	-	TRBJ2-1	-	CASSSPVTGEDNEQFF	TGTGCCAGCAGCTCGCCTGTAACCGGGGAGGACAATGAGCAGTTCTTC
TRBV7-2	-	TRBJ1-5	-	CASSLGALGNQPQHF	TGTGCCAGCAGCTTGGGAGCTTTGGGCAATCAGCCCCAGCATTTT
TRBV18	-	TRBJ1-3	-	CASSPAGSGNTIYF	TGTGCCAGCTCACCGGCAGGCTCTGGAAACACCATATATTTT
TRBV19	-	TRBJ2-1	TRBD2	CASSRSGGGEQFF	TGTGCCAGTAGTCGGTCGGGAGGGGGTGAGCAGTTCTTC
TRBV19	-	TRBJ2-1	TRBD2	CASSTLAGAYNEQFF	TGTGCCAGTAGTACTCTAGCGGGAGCATACAATGAGCAGTTCTTC
TRBV7-9	-	TRBJ1-2	-	CASASLGQSLSNYGYTF	TGTGCCAGCGCGTCCCTTGGGCAATCTTTAAGTAACTATGGCTACACCTTC
TRBV5-1	-	TRBJ2-5	TRBD2	CASTLTSGQETQYF	TGCGCCAGCACCCTGACTAGCGGGCAAGAGACCCAGTACTTC
TRBV2	-	TRBJ2-1	TRBD1	CASRRTGAQGEQFF	TGTGCCAGCAGAAGGACAGGGGCTCAGGGGGAGCAGTTCTTC
TRBV7-9	-	TRBJ2-2	TRBD2	CASSLTSGRGELFF	TGTGCCAGCAGCTTGACTAGCGGGAGAGGGGAGCTGTTTTTT
TRBV18	-	TRBJ2-7	TRBD1	CASSSGQGIEQYF	TGTGCCAGCTCATCCGGACAGGGGATCGAGCAGTACTTC
TRBV4-3	-	TRBJ2-2	-	CASSQGPGLNTGELFF	TGCGCCAGCAGCCAGGGGCCGGGACTTAACACCGGGGAGCTGTTTTTT
TRBV5-4	-	TRBJ2-7	TRBD2	CASSQDLTSGRYEQYF	TGTGCCAGCAGCCAGGACCTGACTAGCGGGAGGTACGAGCAGTACTTC
TRBV5-6	-	TRBJ2-1	-	CASSRYNEQFF	TGTGCCAGCAGCCGTTACAATGAGCAGTTCTTC
TRBV25-1	-	TRBJ2-2	TRBD2	CASSGGLAGSGGELFF	TGTGCCAGCAGTGGCGGACTAGCGGGTTCGGGCGGGGAGCTGTTTTTT
TRBV18	few	TRBJ2-3	-	CASSVDGDTDTQYF	TGTGCCAGCTCAGTTGACGGGGACACAGATACGCAGTATTTT
TRBV5-4	once	TRBJ1-4	TRBD1	CASSLVSGGNEKLFF	TGTGCCAGCAGCTTGGTGTCAGGGGGAAATGAAAAACTGTTTTTT
TRBV4-1	-	TRBJ2-1	TRBD2	CASSLGTSRYNEQFF	TGCGCCAGCAGCCTCGGGACTAGCAGGTACAATGAGCAGTTCTTC
TRBV6-5	-	TRBJ1-1	-	CASSQGWENTEAFF	TGTGCCAGCAGCCAGGGATGGGAGAACACTGAAGCTTTCTTT
TRBV5-6	-	TRBJ2-7	-	CASSFPYRRTYEQYF	TGTGCCAGCAGCTTTCCCTACAGGCGCACCTACGAGCAGTACTTC
TRBV25-1	-	TRBJ2-7	TRBD2	CASRAGAYEQYF	TGTGCCAGCAGGGCGGGAGCCTACGAGCAGTACTTC
TRBV5-1	-	TRBJ2-2	-	CASSLAGNTGELFF	TGCGCCAGCAGCTTAGCGGGGAACACCGGGGAGCTGTTTTTT
TRBV18	-	TRBJ2-7	-	CASSPPSSYEQYF	TGTGCCAGCTCACCGCCGAGCTCCTACGAGCAGTACTTC
TRBV28	-	TRBJ2-2	-	CASLRGTGELFF	TGTGCCAGCCTAAGGGGGACCGGGGAGCTGTTTTTT